This T cell receptor (beta chain) is from a study of monozygotic twins with inflammatory bowel disease. TCRdb derives one entry per CDR3 protein from the 5' RACE reads, leaving out DNA. This sample's table reports approximately 160,000 distinct CDR3 sequences. The CDR3 has 18 residues. As to this clonotype: Its antigen is unknown.

Study outcomes and limitations: Evidence failed to back one strong IBD-linked signal or clonotype.

The sample was blood. The receptor comes from a human donor with ulcerative colitis or Crohn's disease, or a healthy co-twin of an affected twin (not recorded which). The V call is TRBV12-3 or TRBV12-4, the J call TRBJ1-5; the TCRdb D gene call, TRBD1, has no DNA to confirm it. The CDR3 spells CASSLATLQGKFNQPQHF.